This T cell receptor beta chain derives from a study of low-dose radiotherapy and immunotherapy resistance in tumors. In germline, CDR1 is SGHNT, CDR2 YENEEA. The V and J ends lost 1 base and 3 bases respectively, with 7 bases between them. The CDR3 has 14 residues. This clonotype has just a few counts. Gene-specific TRAV and TRBV primers were used for first-strand cDNA, covering alpha and beta chains. With a V-primer adapter and a constant-region primer, TCRs were amplified for about 22 PCR cycles. TCRdb reanalysed the reads using MiXCR and keeps one entry per CDR3 protein. In the table there are about 11,000 distinct CDR3 sequences, 50% to 70% of which are singletons.

J is TRBJ1-5 and V is TRBV11-3; no firm D call. This receptor was taken from a human donor with advanced metastatic prostate, ovarian, gallbladder or colorectal cancer (not recorded which). This table probably holds off-target reads from a library built for another chain. CDR3 DNA sequence: TGTGCCAGCAGCTTAGTGATGGACAATCAGCCCCAGCATTTT. Its translation: CASSLVMDNQPQHF.